A single sample is the source of the 31 T cell receptor beta chains below, sequenced in a study of response to subunit inactivated influenza vaccine. MiXCR, applied by TCRdb to the RT-PCR reads, yields one record per CDR3 protein. Of about 780,000 distinct CDR3 sequences in the sample, about 18% were seen once. Here the sequenced sample was PBMCs from blood, taken 5 days after vaccination. These receptors were taken from a man aged 50-60 years who received an inactivated influenza vaccine.

The sample holds a few counts of this clonotype. The chain combines TRBV4-3 with TRBJ2-7; D is uncertain. Germline V CDR1 and CDR2: LGHNA, YSLEER. The CDR3 consists of 14 residues. V was cut by 1 base and J by 2 bases, with 9 bases left in between. CDR3 nucleotides: TGCGCCAGCAGCCAAGGTCTAGGGACCTACGAGCAGTACTTC. Protein sequence: CASSQGLGTYEQYF.

There are many counts of this clonotype. This chain joins TRBV7-2 and TRBJ2-7, with D possibly matching TRBD2 (5 bases). The CDR3 sequence is 15 residues long. The V gene's germline CDR1 is SGHTA and CDR2 FQGNSA. Trimming cost V 1 base and J 1 base, with 11 bases left between them. The CDR3 here is CASSLGPSRSYEQYF. Written as DNA, the CDR3 is TGTGCCAGCAGCTTAGGCCCTAGCCGGTCCTACGAGCAGTACTTC.

The chain is built from TRBV6-2 or TRBV6-3 and TRBJ2-2; D might be TRBD2 (6 bases). Germline CDR1 is MNHEY and CDR2 is SVGEGT. Trimming pared 5 bases from V and 5 bases from J, leaving 15 bases between. The CDR3 is 15 amino acids. The CDR3 protein is CASSRDFLATGELFF. The DNA of the CDR3 is TGTGCCAGCAGTCGGGACTTCTTAGCTACCGGGGAGCTGTTTTTT.

Many counts were recorded for this clonotype. The chain has TRBV29-1 and TRBJ2-7; D uncertain. Germline CDR1 SQVTM, CDR2 ANQGSEA. V lost 0 bases to trimming and J lost 4 bases, with 4 bases between them. The CDR3 is 11 residues long. The CDR3 region has the DNA TGCAGCGTTGAAGAGTTGTACGAGCAGTACTTC. The encoded protein is CSVEELYEQYF.

There are a few counts of this clonotype. The CDR3 DNA reads TGCAGCGCCCCAAGGCGGGAGAGCACAGATACGCAGTATTTT. It yields the protein CSAPRRESTDTQYF. V gene TRBV29-1 combines with J gene TRBJ2-3; TRBD2 agrees at 7 bases. This CDR3 region has 14 residues. Germline CDR1 is SQVTM and CDR2 is ANQGSEA. J lost 0 bases, V lost 7 bases, and 7 bases had no gene match.

This chain connects TRBV5-5 to TRBJ2-2; possible D gene TRBD1, 5 bases. Germline lookup yields CDR1 SGHKS and CDR2 YYEKEE (reference sequence). This CDR3 spans 15 amino acids. The V and J ends lost 3 bases and 2 bases respectively, with 11 bases between them. The CDR3 region is CASSWGNSNTGELFF. CDR3 DNA: TGTGCCAGCAGCTGGGGCAACAGCAACACCGGGGAGCTGTTTTTT.

Turning to this clonotype: One end of the junction varies from germline; a read error may be responsible. J is TRBJ2-7 and V is TRBV20-1; TRBD2 matches 13 bases. Germline-derived CDR1 and CDR2 are DFQATT and SNEGSKA (reference sequence). The CDR3 extends over 17 amino acids. CDR3 DNA sequence: TGCTGTGCTAGAGGAGGACTAGCGGGGGCCCTCTCCTACGAGCAGTACTTC. It specifies CCARGGLAGALSYEQYF.

Ten or more counts support this clonotype. The chain couples TRBV20-1 to TRBJ2-5, with no clear D. CDR3 length equals 12 residues. Deletions cut 0 bases from V and 7 bases from J, with 9 bases between. The germline V gene has CDR1 DFQATT and CDR2 SNEGSKA (reference sequence). CDR3 amino acids: CSARDIAVTQYF. The CDR3 DNA reads as TGCAGTGCTAGAGATATCGCGGTGACCCAGTACTTC.

The genes are TRBV12-3 or TRBV12-4 and TRBJ2-3, with 10 bases fitting TRBD2. V lost 2 bases, J lost 9 bases, and 11 bases stayed unmatched. This CDR3 is 16 amino acids long. CDR3 in DNA: TGTGCCAGCAGTTTATCTAGCGGGGGCTCAGGCGGGACGCAGTATTTT. Translation gives CASSLSSGGSGGTQYF.

This clonotype was counted a few times. The chain has TRBV14 and TRBJ2-7; a possible D gene is TRBD2 (6 bases). Germline CDR1 reads SGHDN; CDR2 reads FVKESK. Trimming took off 0 bases at V and 3 bases at J, with 15 bases between the two ends. The CDR3 runs 16 residues. CDR3 protein: CASSQDIGSGVYEQYF. In nucleotides, the CDR3 is TGTGCCAGCAGCCAAGATATCGGTAGCGGTGTCTACGAGCAGTACTTC.

The chain uses TRBV29-1 and TRBJ2-7, with a tentative D call TRBD1 (6 bases). V was shortened by 6 bases and J by 3 bases, with 18 bases between the two germline ends. The CDR3 runs 14 residues. Germline V gives CDR1 SQVTM, CDR2 ANQGSEA. The CDR3 DNA is TGCAGCGTGGGCTCGGCAGGGGCAAACTACGAGCAGTACTTC. Translation: CSVGSAGANYEQYF.

This clonotype was counted only a few times. This sequence joins TRBV4-3 and TRBJ2-5; D uncertain. The CDR3 has 15 residues. CDR1 and CDR2 (germline): LGHNA, YSLEER. Deletions cut 0 bases from V and 1 base from J, with 9 bases between. The CDR3 nucleotides are TGCGCCAGCAGCCAAGATATTGAGGCCCAAGAGACCCAGTACTTC. It yields the protein CASSQDIEAQETQYF.

This clonotype was recorded a few times. The chain uses TRBV28 and TRBJ1-3; 7 bases are a match to TRBD1. Germline V gives CDR1 MDHEN, CDR2 SYDVKM. CDR3 length: 15 amino acids. V lost 8 bases, J lost 4 bases, and 11 bases stayed unmatched. The CDR3 coding sequence is TGTGCCAGCCTGAGAGGGGGCGATCAGGGAAACACCATATATTTT. Amino acids: CASLRGGDQGNTIYF.

This clonotype was recorded at least ten times. As DNA, the CDR3 is TGTGCCAGCAGCCCGGGACAGGGGATATCCGAGCAGTACTTC. This sequence encodes CASSPGQGISEQYF. The chain employs TRBV6-1 and TRBJ2-7; 10 nucleotides match TRBD1. CDR1 MNHNS and CDR2 SASEGT come from the germline V gene. With 6 bases clipped from V and 6 bases from J, the junction kept 8 bases outside the gene matches. The CDR3 has 14 amino acids.

This clonotype has only a few counts. This chain connects TRBV9 to TRBJ1-5; TRBD1 is a possible D gene (5 bases). Trimming took off 1 base at V and 5 bases at J, with 10 bases between the two ends. There are 14 residues in the CDR3. The germline V gene encodes CDR1 SGDLS and CDR2 YYNGEE. CDR3 DNA: TGTGCCAGCAGCGTACTTCCGGGGGATCAGCCCCAGCATTTT. Its translation: CASSVLPGDQPQHF.

This chain connects TRBV6-1 to TRBJ2-7; TRBD2 matches 14 bases. V trimming: 5 bases; J trimming: 4 bases; junction bases outside the gene matches: 7. CDR1 and CDR2 from the germline V gene are MNHNS and SASEGT. This CDR3 spans 16 amino acids. The CDR3 loop reads CASSKSGTSGSYEQYF. In DNA form, the CDR3 reads TGTGCCAGCAGTAAATCCGGGACTAGCGGGAGTTACGAGCAGTACTTC.

This clonotype was recorded at least ten times. The chain links TRBV6-5 to TRBJ1-1, with a tentative D call TRBD1 (6 bases). Germline CDR1 is MNHEY and CDR2 is SVGAGI. CDR3 size: 15 residues. Trimming removed 0 bases from V and 8 bases from J, with 16 bases in between. CDR3: CASSYSIRGTLEAFF. The CDR3 coding sequence is TGTGCCAGCAGTTACTCGATACGAGGGACACTAGAAGCTTTCTTT.

As to this clonotype: At one boundary the junction diverges from the germline segment, which might be a read error. Here the CDR3 DNA reads TGTTCCAGCAGCTTTGGAAGCGCCACCTACAATGAGCAGTTCTTC. Protein product: CSSSFGSATYNEQFF. V and J are TRBV7-2 and TRBJ2-1; no reliable D call. Germline CDR1 SGHTA, CDR2 FQGNSA. The CDR3 runs to 15 residues.

This clonotype was picked up a small number of times. The gene calls are TRBV7-9 and TRBJ2-5; a weak D match, TRBD2 (6 bases). The CDR3 extends over 13 amino acids. Trimming took off 5 bases at V and 4 bases at J, with 11 bases between the two ends. CDR1 is SEHNR and CDR2 is FQNEAQ in the germline V gene (reference sequence). CDR3: CASSGGLPETQYF. The CDR3, as DNA: TGTGCCAGCAGCGGCGGACTACCAGAGACCCAGTACTTC.

This clonotype occurred a few times. The V gene is TRBV28, the J gene TRBJ2-2; no clear D gene. Germline lookup yields CDR1 MDHEN and CDR2 SYDVKM. V shed 6 bases and J shed 1 base, with 12 bases lying between them. There are 15 residues in the CDR3. The CDR3 here is CASSPPRQNTGELFF. CDR3 bases: TGTGCCAGCAGCCCGCCTAGACAGAACACCGGGGAGCTGTTTTTT.

This clonotype has just a few counts. The gene calls are TRBV11-2 and TRBJ2-5; 7 positions agree with TRBD1. This CDR3 comprises 16 residues. The germline CDR1 and CDR2 sequences are SGHAT and FQNNGV. J gave up 2 bases and V 5 bases, and 11 bases lay outside the gene matches. The CDR3 is CASSLRGTDYQETQYF. CDR3 in DNA: TGTGCCAGCAGCCTCCGAGGGACAGACTATCAAGAGACCCAGTACTTC.

This clonotype was seen a handful of times. V gene TRBV7-9 combines with J gene TRBJ1-6; D not certain. Germline loops: CDR1 SEHNR, CDR2 FQNEAQ (reference sequence). Trimming left V 3 bases short and J 13 bases short, with 7 bases between. The CDR3 sequence is 11 residues long. The CDR3 DNA follows: TGTGCCAGCAGCTTGTCGGGGCCCCTCCACTTT. Encoded protein: CASSLSGPLHF.

The V gene is TRBV20-1, the J gene TRBJ1-2, with 8 nucleotides matching TRBD1. The V gene end was trimmed by 6 bases and the J gene end by 7 bases; junction bases not matched to a gene: 7. Germline lookup yields CDR1 DFQATT and CDR2 SNEGSKA (reference sequence). The CDR3 is 12 residues long. The CDR3 here is CSARTGTGGYTF. The CDR3 nucleotides read TGCAGTGCAAGGACAGGGACTGGTGGCTACACCTTC.

V is TRBV7-2 and J is TRBJ2-5, with D maybe TRBD1 (6 bases). Germline V gene data show CDR1 as SGHTA and CDR2 as FQGNSA. Trimming left V 8 bases short and J 9 bases short, with 22 bases between. CDR3 length: 14 amino acids. CDR3 coding DNA: TGTGCCAGCGTTTTGGGGAAGGGGGAGTGGGCCCAGTACTTC. It yields the protein CASVLGKGEWAQYF.

For this clonotype: A read error may explain this, as a much larger clone is one base away. V and J are TRBV7-2 and TRBJ2-7; no clear D. Germline V gives CDR1 SGHTA, CDR2 FQGNSA. CDR3 size: 12 residues. CDR3 sequence reads: CASSIRYYERYF. DNA of the CDR3: TGTGCCAGCAGCATCAGATACTACGAGCGGTACTTC. Filled out from reference TRBV7-2 and TRBJ2-7, the complete variable domain reads GAGVSQSPSNKVTEKGKDVELRCDPISGHTALYWYRQSLGQGLEFLIYFQGNSAPDKSGLPSDRFSAERTGGSVSTLTIQRTQQEDSAVYLCASSIRYYERYFGPGTRLTVT.

This clonotype was seen a few times. The genes are TRBV6-6 and TRBJ2-1; TRBD2 is a possible D gene (6 bases). The CDR3 has 13 amino acids. The V and J ends lost 5 bases and 6 bases respectively, with 11 bases between them. CDR1 is MNHNY and CDR2 is SVGAGI in the germline V gene (reference sequence). The DNA for the CDR3 is TGTGCCAGCAGTCCCACCGGGAGCAATGAGCAGTTCTTC. As protein: CASSPTGSNEQFF.

The chain uses TRBV15 and TRBJ2-3; D is ambiguous. Germline CDR1 is LNHNV and CDR2 is YYDKDF (reference sequence). V gave up 1 base and J gave up 6 bases, with 17 bases separating them. CDR3 size: 16 residues. CDR3 sequence (DNA): TGTGCCACCAGCAGAGGCCAGCAAACCCGCTTGGATACGCAGTATTTT. This encodes CATSRGQQTRLDTQYF.

V is TRBV7-2 and J is TRBJ2-2, with 8 bases matching TRBD1. Germline CDR1 is SGHTA and CDR2 is FQGNSA. J lost 1 base, V lost 5 bases, and 6 bases had no gene match. The CDR3 is made up of 16 amino acids. The CDR3 is CASSGRTGRNTGELFF. Written as DNA, the CDR3 is TGTGCCAGCAGCGGCAGGACAGGGAGGAACACCGGGGAGCTGTTTTTT.

The chain combines TRBV7-9 with TRBJ2-7; possible D gene TRBD1, 6 bases. The CDR3 has 14 residues. Germline CDR1 and CDR2: SEHNR and FQNEAQ (reference sequence). V was cut by 0 bases and J by 5 bases, with 11 bases left in between. The CDR3 is CASSLANRAHEQYF. CDR3 nucleotides: TGTGCCAGCAGCTTAGCTAACAGGGCCCACGAGCAGTACTTC.

This clonotype was counted only a few times. This chain connects TRBV20-1 to TRBJ2-6; D is ambiguous. Between the trimmed V and J ends, which lost 3 bases and 0 bases, there was a span of 9 bases. Germline V gene sequence: CDR1 DFQATT, CDR2 SNEGSKA (reference sequence). The CDR3 covers 15 residues. The CDR3 sequence: CSASNPYSGANVLTF. CDR3 DNA: TGCAGTGCTAGCAACCCCTACTCTGGGGCCAACGTCCTGACTTTC.

This clonotype has ten or more counts. The chain is built from TRBV11-2 and TRBJ2-1; TRBD1 or TRBD2 may be the D gene (6 bases each). Between the trimmed V and J ends, which lost 3 bases and 7 bases, there was a span of 16 bases. The CDR3 has 15 amino acids. CDR1 and CDR2 (germline): SGHAT, FQNNGV. CDR3 region: CASSFRGRNINEQFF. The CDR3 nucleotides read TGTGCCAGCAGCTTCCGGGGGCGTAATATTAATGAGCAGTTCTTC.